The 30 T cell receptor beta chains presented below share a single source sample, sequenced in a study of cytomegalovirus exposure and HLA in healthy donors. The study ran its PCR with 60 Vbeta and 13 Jbeta primers. This table comes from immunoSEQ multiplex PCR, and its TCRdb copy is limited to in-frame clones, with some not included. Here the sample spans 120,000 or so clones, around 82% being singletons. What was sequenced was PBMCs. Receptors originate from a male donor in good health and CMV-seropositive.

V usage is TRBV7-9 and J usage is TRBJ1-4; D is ambiguous. V shed 0 bases and J shed 8 bases, with 4 bases lying between them. CDR3 length equals 12 residues. Germline loops: CDR1 SEHNR, CDR2 FQNEAQ (reference sequence). CDR3 sequence reads: CASSLAPEKLFF. In DNA, the CDR3 is TGTGCCAGCAGCTTAGCTCCAGAAAAACTGTTTTTT.

The V call is TRBV5-1, the J call TRBJ2-7; TRBD1 agrees at 12 bases. J was trimmed by 11 bases and V by 5 bases; bases with no gene match: 5. Germline V CDR1 and CDR2: SGHRS, YFSETQ. This CDR3 has 12 amino acids. The CDR3 DNA reads as TGCGCCAGCAGGGGACAGGGGGCGAGGAAGTACTTC. Translated: CASRGQGARKYF.

This rearrangement joins TRBV2 to TRBJ1-5; perhaps TRBD1 as D (5 bases). Germline values: CDR1 SNHLY, CDR2 FYNNEI. This CDR3 has 14 residues. The V and J ends lost 7 bases and 9 bases respectively, with 19 bases between them. The CDR3 loop is CASTTSGGYMPQHF. The CDR3 nucleotides read TGTGCCAGCACCACCTCGGGGGGATATATGCCCCAGCATTTT. Complete variable domain (other parts from reference TRBV2 and TRBJ1-5): EPEVTQTPSHQVTQMGQEVILRCVPISNHLYFYWYRQILGQKVEFLVSFYNNEISEKSEIFDDQFSVERPDGSNFTLKIRSTKLEDSAMYFCASTTSGGYMPQHFGDGTRLSIL.

V gene TRBV19 combines with J gene TRBJ1-1; tentatively, D is TRBD1 (6 bases). Between the trimmed V and J ends, which lost 8 bases and 2 bases, there was a span of 24 bases. Per the germline V gene, CDR1 is LNHDA and CDR2 is SQIVND (reference sequence). This CDR3 is 17 amino acids long. CDR3 loop: CASSSLRVRGLNTEAFF. The CDR3 bases are TGTGCCAGTTCCTCCCTCAGGGTCAGGGGCTTAAACACTGAAGCTTTCTTT.

This clone turned up a few times. The chain uses TRBV7-2 and TRBJ2-1; 7 nucleotides match TRBD2. The germline CDR1 and CDR2 sequences are SGHTA and FQGNSA. The CDR3 has 17 amino acids. V shed 1 base and J 2 bases; nucleotides not matched to a gene: 8. The CDR3 reads CASSLEAGLAAYNEQFF. The CDR3, as DNA: TGTGCCAGCAGCTTAGAAGCGGGCCTAGCGGCCTACAATGAGCAGTTCTTC.

As DNA, the CDR3 is TGTGCCAGCAGCTCGGAAGACAGGGGGCCCCTCTGGGGTAATGAAAAACTGTTTTTT. The encoded protein is CASSSEDRGPLWGNEKLFF. The gene calls are TRBV7-2 and TRBJ1-4; 10 bases map to TRBD1. Germline-derived CDR1 and CDR2 are SGHTA and FQGNSA. The V segment lost 4 bases and the J segment 4 bases; nucleotides outside the gene matches: 15. CDR3 size: 19 residues.

In DNA, the CDR3 is TGTGCCAGCAGCGTAGCTTCAAGGGGGGGCGATTCACCCCTCCACTTT. Its protein product is CASSVASRGGDSPLHF. The V call is TRBV9, the J call TRBJ1-6, with a weak D call TRBD1 (6 bases). Deletions cut 0 bases from V and 8 bases from J, with 15 bases between. Germline V lookup: CDR1 SGDLS, CDR2 YYNGEE. This CDR3 spans 16 amino acids.

J is TRBJ2-5 and V is TRBV27; no reliable D call. The J call may be in error: the DNA end matches TRBJ2-7 better. Per the germline V gene, CDR1 is MNHEY and CDR2 is SMNVEV (reference sequence). The CDR3 runs to 13 residues. CDR3 nucleotides: TGTGCCAGCAGTTTCCGCGGAGCCTACGAGCAGTACTTC. Its protein product is CASSFRGAYEQYF.

This chain uses TRBV4-3 with TRBJ2-3, with 9 bases aligning to TRBD2. The CDR3 sequence is 17 residues long. The germline V gene encodes CDR1 LGHNA and CDR2 YSLEER. Trimming removed 4 bases from V and 0 bases from J; junction bases left unmatched: 8. CDR3 DNA sequence: TGCGCCAGCAGCCCCCGCGCGGGAGGGACTAGCACAGATACGCAGTATTTT. Its translation is CASSPRAGGTSTDTQYF.

The CDR3 DNA reads as TGTGCCAGCAGCTTGGTAGACGAGCAGTACTTC. It yields the protein CASSLVDEQYF. The rearrangement uses TRBV5-8 and TRBJ2-7; the D is unclear. The CDR3 sequence is 11 residues long. V shed 0 bases and J shed 5 bases, with 3 bases lying between them. Germline CDR1 and CDR2: SGHTS and YDEGEE.

This chain connects TRBV7-9 to TRBJ2-3; tentative D call: TRBD1 (6 bases). The germline V gene encodes CDR1 SEHNR and CDR2 FQNEAQ (reference sequence). V was clipped by 3 bases and J by 10 bases, with 14 bases between them. The CDR3 spans 13 residues. The CDR3 bases are TGTGCCAGCAGCTTGTATCAGGGGAGCGCGCAGTATTTT. It yields the protein CASSLYQGSAQYF.

This chain connects TRBV28 to TRBJ2-2; unclear D gene. The germline gives CDR1 MDHEN, CDR2 SYDVKM. The CDR3 covers 13 residues. Trimming removed 7 bases at V and 4 bases at J, with 10 bases between. The CDR3 is CASTRKSTGELFF. The DNA for the CDR3 is TGTGCCAGCACCAGAAAAAGCACCGGGGAGCTGTTTTTT.

The chain carries TRBV28 and TRBJ2-7, with D maybe TRBD1 (5 bases). Germline assignment: CDR1 MDHEN and CDR2 SYDVKM. CDR3 length: 13 amino acids. The V end was cut by 3 bases, the J end by 3 bases, with 9 bases between. The CDR3 here is CASSLDTGYEQYF. CDR3 DNA: TGTGCCAGCAGTTTGGACACAGGCTACGAGCAGTACTTC.

The V call is TRBV7-2, the J call TRBJ2-3; TRBD2 aligns across 9 bases. This CDR3 is built from 15 residues. Germline CDR1 is SGHTA and CDR2 is FQGNSA. Losses at the gene ends were 5 bases for V and 2 bases for J; bases not matched to a gene: 5. The CDR3 reads CASSHRLAATDTQYF. The CDR3 DNA is TGTGCCAGCAGCCACCGACTAGCGGCCACAGATACGCAGTATTTT.

The V call is TRBV7-2, the J call TRBJ2-3, with D perhaps TRBD1 (6 bases). The CDR3 runs 15 residues. Germline CDR1 is SGHTA and CDR2 is FQGNSA. The ends were cut back, 5 bases at V and 0 bases at J, with 12 bases in the middle. CDR3 sequence (DNA): TGTGCCAGCAGCATCACCGGGACAAGCACAGATACGCAGTATTTT. Translating gives CASSITGTSTDTQYF.

The rearrangement uses TRBV30 and TRBJ2-7, with TRBD2 matching over 9 bases. J lost 12 bases, V lost 0 bases, and 12 bases had no gene match. There are 14 residues in the CDR3. The germline V gene has CDR1 GTSNPN and CDR2 SVGIG (reference sequence). The CDR3, as DNA: TGTGCCTGGAGTGTACCGTGGCGGGAGGGCCGCACGTACTTC. Its protein product is CAWSVPWREGRTYF.

The chain recombines TRBV28 with TRBJ2-7; 7 positions match TRBD2. This CDR3 has 15 amino acids. V was pared by 4 bases and J by 4 bases, with 10 bases of the junction left unmatched. Germline CDR1 is MDHEN and CDR2 is SYDVKM. CDR3: CASSSSGGFGYEQYF. The CDR3, as DNA: TGTGCCAGCAGTTCATCCGGGGGGTTTGGGTACGAGCAGTACTTC. Full variable domain (missing parts from reference TRBV28 and TRBJ2-7): DVKVTQSSRYLVKRTGEKVFLECVQDMDHENMFWYRQDPGLGLRLIYFSYDVKMKEKGDIPEGYSVSREKKERFSLILESASTNQTSMYLCASSSSGGFGYEQYFGPGTRLTVT.

Concerning this clone: Other DNA sequences in this specimen translate into the identical CDR3. The chain uses TRBV6-5 and TRBJ2-5; D is perhaps TRBD1 (5 bases). The V and J ends lost 6 bases and 5 bases respectively, with 13 bases between them. CDR3 length: 13 amino acids. Germline V gene lookup returns CDR1 MNHEY and CDR2 SVGAGI. The CDR3 region has the DNA TGTGCCAGCAGAAGCACAGGCCGTGAGACCCAGTACTTC. Encoded protein: CASRSTGRETQYF.

V is TRBV9 and J is TRBJ1-3; 10 bases line up with TRBD1. V shed 1 base, J shed 5 bases, and the junction held 6 bases outside the gene matches. Per germline, CDR1 SGDLS and CDR2 YYNGEE. CDR3 length equals 16 residues. CDR3 loop: CASSVQGTGARNTIYF. In DNA, the CDR3 is TGTGCCAGCAGCGTACAGGGGACAGGGGCCCGAAACACCATATATTTT.

The chain uses TRBV7-9 and TRBJ2-7, with D perhaps TRBD2 (6 bases). The CDR3 sequence is 14 residues long. Looked up from germline, CDR1 is SEHNR and CDR2 is FQNEAQ (reference sequence). Between the trimmed V and J ends, which lost 3 bases and 0 bases, there was a span of 9 bases. The CDR3 region has the DNA TGTGCCAGCAGCTTTACTAGCTCCTCCTACGAGCAGTACTTC. This gives the protein CASSFTSSSYEQYF. Complete variable domain (other parts from reference TRBV7-9 and TRBJ2-7): DTGVSQNPRHKITKRGQNVTFRCDPISEHNRLYWYRQTLGQGPEFLTYFQNEAQLEKSRLLSDRFSAERPKGSFSTLEIQRTEQGDSAMYLCASSFTSSSYEQYFGPGTRLTVT.

The chain carries TRBV15 and TRBJ1-4; D is perhaps TRBD1 (6 bases). CDR3 length equals 15 residues. V was trimmed by 0 bases and J by 6 bases, leaving 11 bases between them. The germline CDR1 and CDR2 sequences are LNHNV and YYDKDF (reference sequence). In nucleotides, the CDR3 is TGTGCCACCAGCAGAGATGGGGGCTCGGATGAAAAACTGTTTTTT. Amino acid sequence: CATSRDGGSDEKLFF.

CDR3 DNA sequence: TGTGCCAGCAGCGTAGGAACGGGAGGGCCTGATACGCAGTATTTT. Its translation: CASSVGTGGPDTQYF. This chain links TRBV9 with TRBJ2-3; 8 bases are a match to TRBD2. The trim removed 0 bases at V and 6 bases at J, leaving 6 bases unmatched. The germline V gene has CDR1 SGDLS and CDR2 YYNGEE. This CDR3 spans 15 amino acids.

This chain uses TRBV9 with TRBJ2-1; maybe TRBD2 (6 bases). The V gene's germline CDR1 is SGDLS and CDR2 YYNGEE. CDR3 length: 15 amino acids. Trimming took off 2 bases at V and 4 bases at J, with 13 bases between the two ends. CDR3 bases: TGTGCCAGCAGCGTTTATCGGGGGAGTTACAATGAGCAGTTCTTC. Amino acid sequence: CASSVYRGSYNEQFF.

The chain links TRBV28 to TRBJ1-3; no firm D call. The CDR3 sequence is 15 residues long. CDR1 and CDR2 (germline): MDHEN, SYDVKM. Trimming removed 5 bases at V and 1 base at J, with 12 bases between. The CDR3 sequence: CASSLRSLSGNTIYF. CDR3 nucleotide sequence: TGTGCCAGCAGTCTACGATCCCTTTCTGGAAACACCATATATTTT.

The genes are TRBV29-1 and TRBJ2-1, with 8 bases lining up with TRBD2. V shed 3 bases and J 6 bases; nucleotides not matched to a gene: 4. The CDR3 runs to 13 residues. Germline V lookup: CDR1 SQVTM, CDR2 ANQGSEA. This CDR3 reads CSVDRGGSNEQFF. CDR3 coding DNA: TGCAGCGTTGATCGGGGGGGAAGCAATGAGCAGTTCTTC.

The chain carries TRBV7-3 and TRBJ2-1; TRBD2 is a possible D gene (7 bases). The CDR3 loop spans 14 amino acids. Looked up from germline, CDR1 is SGHTA and CDR2 is FQGTGA. The V end lost 2 bases, the J end lost 10 bases, and 15 bases lay between the germline ends. CDR3 bases: TGTGCCAGCAGCTTAGGGGGCGGGAGTAGAGAGCAGTTCTTC. Translation gives CASSLGGGSREQFF. The whole variable domain, filled in from reference TRBV7-3 and TRBJ2-1, reads GAGVSQTPSNKVTEKGKYVELRCDPISGHTALYWYRQSLGQGPEFLIYFQGTGAADDSGLPNDRFFAVRPEGSVSTLKIQRTERGDSAVYLCASSLGGGSREQFFGPGTRLTVL.

V and J are TRBV25-1 and TRBJ1-1; 11 positions match TRBD1. The CDR3 sequence is 16 residues long. With V trimmed by 3 bases and J by 4 bases, 7 bases remained unmatched. Germline CDR1 MGHDK, CDR2 SYGVNS. The CDR3 DNA is TGTGCCAGCAGTGATCCGGGACAGGGGGAGAGCACTGAAGCTTTCTTT. Translated, it gives CASSDPGQGESTEAFF. The full variable domain, its missing parts supplied by reference TRBV25-1 and TRBJ1-1, is EADIYQTPRYLVIGTGKKITLECSQTMGHDKMYWYQQDPGMELHLIHYSYGVNSTEKGDLSSESTVSRIRTEHFPLTLESARPSHTSQYLCASSDPGQGESTEAFFGQGTRLTVV.

V is TRBV18 and J is TRBJ2-4; tentative D call: TRBD1 (5 bases). CDR1 and CDR2 (germline): KGHSH, LQKENI. The V gene lost 5 bases and the J gene lost 0 bases, with 20 bases spanning the gap. The CDR3 is 18 amino acids. Here the CDR3 reads CASSFDSPGSLAKNIQYF. The CDR3 DNA follows: TGTGCCAGCTCATTCGACAGTCCCGGTTCGCTAGCCAAAAACATTCAGTACTTC. The whole variable domain, remainder taken from reference TRBV18 and TRBJ2-4, is NAGVMQNPRHLVRRRGQEARLRCSPMKGHSHVYWYRQLPEEGLKFMVYLQKENIIDESGMPKERFSAEFPKEGPSILRIQQVVRGDSAAYFCASSFDSPGSLAKNIQYFGAGTRLSVL.

As concerns this clone: A far larger clone is one base from this, pointing to a likely read error. The CDR3 region has the DNA TGCGCCAGCAGCTTCGGGGGGTCCGTACACGAGCAGTACTTC. Its translation is CASSFGGSVHEQYF. The chain combines TRBV10-1 with TRBJ2-7, with 7 bases fitting TRBD2. The germline CDR1 and CDR2 sequences are WNHNN and SYGVQD (reference sequence). Unmatched junction bases numbered 10, after V lost 6 bases and J lost 5 bases. CDR3 length: 14 amino acids.

This clone was seen only once. This sequence joins TRBV27 and TRBJ2-1; tentative D call: TRBD2 (6 bases). Looked up from germline, CDR1 is MNHEY and CDR2 is SMNVEV (reference sequence). This CDR3 has 15 residues. Trimming left V 3 bases short and J 6 bases short, with 15 bases between. This CDR3 reads CASSLSGSAFNEQFF. As DNA, the CDR3 is TGTGCCAGCAGTTTGTCCGGGAGCGCGTTCAATGAGCAGTTCTTC.